This T cell receptor beta chain was identified during a study of cytomegalovirus exposure and HLA in healthy donors. Background on the study: The 120 or so validation repertoires used a platform that matched the one used for the approximately 620 first-cohort repertoires, as a later analysis reported. Regarding the study as a whole: Cytomegalovirus association was listed for 164 TCR beta chains. In the approximately 120 validation repertoires, a later analysis found that first-cohort TCR clusters tended to co-occur.

Using immunoSEQ multiplex PCR, the repertoire was profiled, and TCRdb retains in-frame clones only, with some absent. The table shows about 58,000 clones, with roughly 90% occurring only once. This CDR3 has 16 amino acids. CDR1 is SGDLS and CDR2 is YYNGEE in the germline V gene. Trimming pared 0 bases from V and 2 bases from J, leaving 13 bases between. Comments on this clone: Its matching antigen is unknown.

While the first cohort had fewer than 850 subjects, the donors belonged to the separate validation cohort of about 120 subjects. V and J are TRBV9 and TRBJ2-3; D might be TRBD2 (6 bases). This TCR derives from a young man in good health and CMV-seronegative. Sequencing was performed on PBMCs. CDR3 loop: CASSVVAGSYTDTQYF. As DNA, the CDR3 is TGTGCCAGCAGCGTAGTTGCGGGAAGTTACACAGATACGCAGTATTTT.